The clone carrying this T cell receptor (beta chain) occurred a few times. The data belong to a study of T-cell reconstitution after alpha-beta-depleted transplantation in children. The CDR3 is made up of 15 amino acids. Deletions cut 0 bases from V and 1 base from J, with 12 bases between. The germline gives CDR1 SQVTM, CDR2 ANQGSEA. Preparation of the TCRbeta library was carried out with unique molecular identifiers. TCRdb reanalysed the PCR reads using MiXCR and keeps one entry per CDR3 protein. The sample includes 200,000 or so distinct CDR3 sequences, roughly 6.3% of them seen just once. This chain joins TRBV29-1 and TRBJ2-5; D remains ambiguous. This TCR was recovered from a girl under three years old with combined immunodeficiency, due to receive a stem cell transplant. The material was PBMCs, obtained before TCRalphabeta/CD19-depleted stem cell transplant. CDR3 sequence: CSVEDADTIQETQYF. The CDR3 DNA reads TGCAGCGTTGAAGATGCTGACACCATCCAAGAGACCCAGTACTTC.